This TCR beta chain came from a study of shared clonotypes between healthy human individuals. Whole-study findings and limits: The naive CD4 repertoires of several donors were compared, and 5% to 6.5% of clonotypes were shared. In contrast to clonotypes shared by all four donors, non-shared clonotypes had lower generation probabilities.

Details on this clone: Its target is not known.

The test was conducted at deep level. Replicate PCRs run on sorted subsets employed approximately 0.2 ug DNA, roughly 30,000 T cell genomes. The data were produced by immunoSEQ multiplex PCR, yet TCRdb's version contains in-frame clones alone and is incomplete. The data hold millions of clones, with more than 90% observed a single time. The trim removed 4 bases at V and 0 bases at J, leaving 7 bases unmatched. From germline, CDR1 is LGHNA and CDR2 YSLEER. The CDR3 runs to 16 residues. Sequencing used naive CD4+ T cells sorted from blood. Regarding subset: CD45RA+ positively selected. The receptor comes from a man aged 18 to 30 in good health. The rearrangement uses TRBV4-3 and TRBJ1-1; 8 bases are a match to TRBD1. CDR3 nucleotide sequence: TGCGCCAGCAGCCTAATACCGGGACAGGTGAACACTGAAGCTTTCTTT. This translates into CASSLIPGQVNTEAFF.